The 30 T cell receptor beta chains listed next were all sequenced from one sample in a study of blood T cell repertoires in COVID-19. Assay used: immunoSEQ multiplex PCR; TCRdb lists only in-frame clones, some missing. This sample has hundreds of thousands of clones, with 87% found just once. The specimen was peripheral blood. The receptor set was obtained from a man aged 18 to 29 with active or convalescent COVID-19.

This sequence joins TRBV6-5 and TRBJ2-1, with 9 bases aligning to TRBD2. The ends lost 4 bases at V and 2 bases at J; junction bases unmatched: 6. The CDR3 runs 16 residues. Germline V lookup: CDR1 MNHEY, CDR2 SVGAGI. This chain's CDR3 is CASSLIAGAPYNEQFF. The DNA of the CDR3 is TGTGCCAGCAGTTTGATAGCGGGAGCCCCCTACAATGAGCAGTTCTTC.

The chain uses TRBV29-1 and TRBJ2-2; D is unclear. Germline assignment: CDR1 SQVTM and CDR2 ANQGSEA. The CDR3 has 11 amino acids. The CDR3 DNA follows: TGCGTGACATATCAGACCGGGGAGCTGTTTTTT. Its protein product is CVTYQTGELFF.

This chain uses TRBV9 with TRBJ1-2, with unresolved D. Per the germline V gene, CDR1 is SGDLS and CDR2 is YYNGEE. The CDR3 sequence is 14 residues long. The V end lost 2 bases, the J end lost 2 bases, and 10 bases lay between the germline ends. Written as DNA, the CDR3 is TGTGCCAGCAGCGTCCTTGAGGCGAACTATGGCTACACCTTC. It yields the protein CASSVLEANYGYTF.

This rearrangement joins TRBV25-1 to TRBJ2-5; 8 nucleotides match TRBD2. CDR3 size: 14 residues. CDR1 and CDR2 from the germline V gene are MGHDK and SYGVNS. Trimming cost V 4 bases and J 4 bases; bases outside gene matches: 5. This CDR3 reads CASSVQRELETQYF. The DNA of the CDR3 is TGTGCCAGCAGTGTCCAGCGGGAGTTAGAGACCCAGTACTTC.

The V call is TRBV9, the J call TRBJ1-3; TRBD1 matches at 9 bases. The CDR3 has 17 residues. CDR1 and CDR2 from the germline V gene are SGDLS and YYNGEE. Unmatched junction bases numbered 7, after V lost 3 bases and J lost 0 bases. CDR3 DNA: TGTGCCAGCAGCGAGAAGGGACAGGGAGTCTCTGGAAACACCATATATTTT. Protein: CASSEKGQGVSGNTIYF.

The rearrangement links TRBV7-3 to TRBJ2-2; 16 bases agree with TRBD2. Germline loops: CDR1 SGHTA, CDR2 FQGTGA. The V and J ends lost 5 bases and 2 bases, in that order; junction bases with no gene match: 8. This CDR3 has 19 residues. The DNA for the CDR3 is TGTGCCAGCAGCGCTCCGGGACTAGCGGGAGGGCGAAACACCGGGGAGCTGTTTTTT. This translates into CASSAPGLAGGRNTGELFF.

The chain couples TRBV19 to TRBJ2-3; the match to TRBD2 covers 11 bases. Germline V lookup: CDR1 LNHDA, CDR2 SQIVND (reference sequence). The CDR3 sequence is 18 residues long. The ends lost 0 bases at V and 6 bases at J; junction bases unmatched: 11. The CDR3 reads CASSIDFDRASGRDTQYF. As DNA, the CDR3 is TGTGCCAGTAGTATAGATTTCGATCGGGCTAGCGGGAGGGATACGCAGTATTTT.

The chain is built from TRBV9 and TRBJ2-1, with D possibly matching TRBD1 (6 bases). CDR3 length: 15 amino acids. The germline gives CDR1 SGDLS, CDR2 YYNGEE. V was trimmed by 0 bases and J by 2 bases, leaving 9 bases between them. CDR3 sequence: CASSVGQVAYNEQFF. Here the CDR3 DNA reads TGTGCCAGCAGCGTAGGACAGGTAGCCTACAATGAGCAGTTCTTC. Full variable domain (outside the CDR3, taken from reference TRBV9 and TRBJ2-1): DSGVTQTPKHLITATGQRVTLRCSPRSGDLSVYWYQQSLDQGLQFLIQYYNGEERAKGNILERFSAQQFPDLHSELNLSSLELGDSALYFCASSVGQVAYNEQFFGPGTRLTVL.

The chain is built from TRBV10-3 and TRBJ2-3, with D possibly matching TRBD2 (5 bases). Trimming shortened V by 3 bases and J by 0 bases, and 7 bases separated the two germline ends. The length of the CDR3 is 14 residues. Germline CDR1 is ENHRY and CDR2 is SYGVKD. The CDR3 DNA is TGTGCCATCAGTGATCGCGGGAGCACAGATACGCAGTATTTT. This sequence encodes CAISDRGSTDTQYF.

The CDR3 protein is CASSQTPGQGSDTQYF. CDR3 coding DNA: TGCGCCAGCAGCCAGACCCCGGGACAGGGCTCAGATACGCAGTATTTT. This chain connects TRBV4-3 to TRBJ2-3; 9 bases match TRBD1. CDR3 length: 16 residues. Per germline, CDR1 LGHNA and CDR2 YSLEER. Unmatched junction bases numbered 8, after V lost 3 bases and J lost 4 bases.

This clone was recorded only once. CDR3 residues: CASGLGSINEKLFF. CDR3 coding DNA: TGTGCTAGTGGTTTGGGCAGTATTAATGAAAAACTGTTTTTT. The V and J genes are TRBV12-5 and TRBJ1-4; no firm D call. CDR1 and CDR2 (germline): LGHNT, FRNRAP. V was shortened by 1 base and J by 4 bases, with 7 bases between the two germline ends. The CDR3 has 14 amino acids.

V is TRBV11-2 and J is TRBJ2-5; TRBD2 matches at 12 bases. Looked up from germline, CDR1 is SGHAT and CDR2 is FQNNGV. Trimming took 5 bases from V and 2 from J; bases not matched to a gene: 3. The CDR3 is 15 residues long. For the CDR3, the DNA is TGTGCCAGCAGCGCTAGCGGGGGGGAACAAGAGACCCAGTACTTC. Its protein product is CASSASGGEQETQYF.

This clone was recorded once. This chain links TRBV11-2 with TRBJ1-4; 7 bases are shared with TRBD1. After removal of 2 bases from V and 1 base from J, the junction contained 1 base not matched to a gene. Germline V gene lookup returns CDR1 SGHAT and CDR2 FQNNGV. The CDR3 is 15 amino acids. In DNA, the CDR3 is TGTGCCAGCAGCTTAACAGGGGAAACTAATGAAAAACTGTTTTTT. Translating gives CASSLTGETNEKLFF. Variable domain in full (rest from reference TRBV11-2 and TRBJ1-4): EAGVAQSPRYKIIEKRQSVAFWCNPISGHATLYWYQQILGQGPKLLIQFQNNGVVDDSQLPKDRFSAERLKGVDSTLKIQPAKLEDSAVYLCASSLTGETNEKLFFGSGTQLSVL.

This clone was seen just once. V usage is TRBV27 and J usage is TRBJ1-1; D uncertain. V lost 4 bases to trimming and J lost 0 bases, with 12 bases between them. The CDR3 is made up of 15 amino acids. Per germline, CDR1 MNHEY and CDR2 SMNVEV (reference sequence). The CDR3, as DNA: TGTGCCAGCAGTTCCTCCGGGAGGGTGAACACTGAAGCTTTCTTT. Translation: CASSSSGRVNTEAFF.

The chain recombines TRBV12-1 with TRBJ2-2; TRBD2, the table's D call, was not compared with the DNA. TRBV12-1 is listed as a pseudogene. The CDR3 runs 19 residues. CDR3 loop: CASSLAGTSGRFSTGELFF. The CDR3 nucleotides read TGTGCCAGCAGCCTCGCCGGGACTAGCGGGAGGTTTAGCACCGGGGAGCTGTTTTTT.

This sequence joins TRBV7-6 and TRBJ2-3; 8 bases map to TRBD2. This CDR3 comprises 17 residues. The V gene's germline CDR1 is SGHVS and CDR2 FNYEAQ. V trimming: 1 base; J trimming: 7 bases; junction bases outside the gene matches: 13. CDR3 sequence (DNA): TGTGCCAGCAGCTTAGGGGGAGCGGGGGCTGTCATGTATACGCAGTATTTT. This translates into CASSLGGAGAVMYTQYF.

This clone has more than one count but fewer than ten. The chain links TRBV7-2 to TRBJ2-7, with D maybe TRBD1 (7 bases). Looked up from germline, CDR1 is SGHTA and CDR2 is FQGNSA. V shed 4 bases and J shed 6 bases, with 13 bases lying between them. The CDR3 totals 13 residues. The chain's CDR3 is CASSSNQGGEQYF. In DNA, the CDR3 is TGTGCCAGCAGCTCAAATCAGGGGGGCGAGCAGTACTTC.

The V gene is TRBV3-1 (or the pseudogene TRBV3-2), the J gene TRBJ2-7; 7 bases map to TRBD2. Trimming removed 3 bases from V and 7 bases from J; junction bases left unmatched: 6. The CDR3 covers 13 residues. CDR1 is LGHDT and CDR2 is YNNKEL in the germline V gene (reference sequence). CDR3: CASSHTGRWEQYF. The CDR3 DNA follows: TGTGCCAGCAGCCATACCGGGAGGTGGGAGCAGTACTTC.

The CDR3, as DNA: TGTGCCAGCAGCGTAGGACTAGCGGGGGTGGAGACCCAGTACTTC. Its protein product is CASSVGLAGVETQYF. The chain couples TRBV9 to TRBJ2-5; the match to TRBD2 covers 12 bases. With 0 bases clipped from V and 5 bases from J, the junction kept 2 bases outside the gene matches. Germline-derived CDR1 and CDR2 are SGDLS and YYNGEE. The CDR3 length is 15 residues.

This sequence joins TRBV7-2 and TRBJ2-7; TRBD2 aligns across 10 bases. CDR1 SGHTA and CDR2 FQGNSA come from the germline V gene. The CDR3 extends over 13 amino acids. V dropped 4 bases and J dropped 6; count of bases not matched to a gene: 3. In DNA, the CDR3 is TGTGCCAGCAGCTCCTTAGCGGGGGGCGAGCAGTACTTC. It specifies CASSSLAGGEQYF.

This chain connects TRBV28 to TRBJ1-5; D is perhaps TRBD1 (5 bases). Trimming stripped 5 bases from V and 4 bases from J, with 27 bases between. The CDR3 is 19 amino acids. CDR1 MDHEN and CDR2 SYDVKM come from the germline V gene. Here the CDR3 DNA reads TGTGCCAGCAGTCCCCACGGGGGGGGAGGGCGATATTTTAATCAGCCCCAGCATTTT. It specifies CASSPHGGGGRYFNQPQHF. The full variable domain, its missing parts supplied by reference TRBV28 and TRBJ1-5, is DVKVTQSSRYLVKRTGEKVFLECVQDMDHENMFWYRQDPGLGLRLIYFSYDVKMKEKGDIPEGYSVSREKKERFSLILESASTNQTSMYLCASSPHGGGGRYFNQPQHFGDGTRLSIL.

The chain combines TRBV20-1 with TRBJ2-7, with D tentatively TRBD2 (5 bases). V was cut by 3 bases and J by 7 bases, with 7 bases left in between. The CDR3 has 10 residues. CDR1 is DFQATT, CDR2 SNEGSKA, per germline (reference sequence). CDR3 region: CSARDWEQYF. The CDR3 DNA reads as TGCAGTGCTAGGGACTGGGAGCAGTACTTC.

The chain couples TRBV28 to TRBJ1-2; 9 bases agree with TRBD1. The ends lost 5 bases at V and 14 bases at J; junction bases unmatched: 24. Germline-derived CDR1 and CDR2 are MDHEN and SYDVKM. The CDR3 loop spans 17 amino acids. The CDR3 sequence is CASSGPGQGIGRVERTF. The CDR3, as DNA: TGTGCCAGCAGTGGCCCGGGACAGGGAATCGGGAGGGTGGAGCGGACCTTC.

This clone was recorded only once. The CDR3 nucleotides read TGTGCCAGCAGCGTAGGCGGGCCACGCTCTGGAAACACCATATATTTT. This gives the protein CASSVGGPRSGNTIYF. The chain links TRBV7-2 to TRBJ1-3; D ambiguous. Germline CDR1 reads SGHTA; CDR2 reads FQGNSA. CDR3 length equals 16 residues. The germline V and J ends were trimmed by 5 bases and 0 bases, with 14 bases remaining between them.

The CDR3 DNA follows: TGTGCCAGTAGTCTCCCTTCGATATGGACTAGCGGGAGGGAGAGCACAGATACGCAGTATTTT. Translation: CASSLPSIWTSGRESTDTQYF. The rearrangement uses TRBV19 and TRBJ2-3; 15 nucleotides agree with TRBD2. Germline V gene lookup returns CDR1 LNHDA and CDR2 SQIVND (reference sequence). The CDR3 loop spans 21 amino acids. With 5 bases clipped from V and 0 bases from J, the junction kept 15 bases outside the gene matches.

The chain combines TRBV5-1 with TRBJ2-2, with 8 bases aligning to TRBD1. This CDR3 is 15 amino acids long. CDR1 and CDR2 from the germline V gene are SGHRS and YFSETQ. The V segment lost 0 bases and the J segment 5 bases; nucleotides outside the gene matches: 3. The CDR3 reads CASSLGTGMTGELFF. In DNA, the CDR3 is TGCGCCAGCAGCTTGGGGACAGGGATGACCGGGGAGCTGTTTTTT.

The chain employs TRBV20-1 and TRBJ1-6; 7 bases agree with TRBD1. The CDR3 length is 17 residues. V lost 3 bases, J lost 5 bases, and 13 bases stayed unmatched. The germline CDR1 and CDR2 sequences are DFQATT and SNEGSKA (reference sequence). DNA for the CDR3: TGCAGTGCTAGTCAAGGGGGCGCGGGGTTTAATAATTCACCCCTCCACTTT. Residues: CSASQGGAGFNNSPLHF.

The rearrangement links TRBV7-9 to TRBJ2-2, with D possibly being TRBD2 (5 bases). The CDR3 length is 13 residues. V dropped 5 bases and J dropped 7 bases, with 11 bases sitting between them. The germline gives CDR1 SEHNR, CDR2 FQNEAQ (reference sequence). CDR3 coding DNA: TGTGCCAGCAGCGCCCCTAGCCGCGGGGAGCTGTTTTTT. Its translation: CASSAPSRGELFF.

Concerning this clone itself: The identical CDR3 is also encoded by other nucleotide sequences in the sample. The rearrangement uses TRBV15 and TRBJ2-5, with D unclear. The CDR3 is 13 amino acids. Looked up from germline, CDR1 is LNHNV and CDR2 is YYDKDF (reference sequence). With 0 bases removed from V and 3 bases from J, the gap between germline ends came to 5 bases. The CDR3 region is CATSRDREETQYF. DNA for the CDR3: TGTGCCACCAGCAGAGATCGGGAAGAGACCCAGTACTTC.

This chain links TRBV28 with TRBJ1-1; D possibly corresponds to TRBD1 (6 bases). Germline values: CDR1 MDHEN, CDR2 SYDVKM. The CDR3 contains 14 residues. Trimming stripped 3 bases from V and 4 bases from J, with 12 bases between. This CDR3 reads CASSFYRVGTEAFF. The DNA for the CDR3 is TGTGCCAGCAGTTTCTACAGGGTGGGCACTGAAGCTTTCTTT. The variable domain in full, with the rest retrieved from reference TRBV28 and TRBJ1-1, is DVKVTQSSRYLVKRTGEKVFLECVQDMDHENMFWYRQDPGLGLRLIYFSYDVKMKEKGDIPEGYSVSREKKERFSLILESASTNQTSMYLCASSFYRVGTEAFFGQGTRLTVV.